One TCR beta chain is described in this entry. Its target is not known. The source of the sample is a study of graft-versus-host responses after intestinal transplantation. Study summary: Induction using anti-thymocyte globulin, followed by tacrolimus and steroids for around 3 years, was given to all recipients.

V gave up 1 base and J gave up 4 bases, with 11 bases separating them. The CDR3 loop spans 15 amino acids. Germline V gene lookup returns CDR1 SNHLY and CDR2 FYNNEI. Libraries were prepared by immunoSEQ multiplex PCR; TCRdb keeps only in-frame clonotypes and omits some of them. In the table there are about 130,000 clones, 80% to 95% of which are singletons. This chain joins TRBV2 and TRBJ2-1; D remains ambiguous. The specimen comprised unstimulated CD4+ T cells sorted from spleen or lymph node cells, sampled before intestinal transplant. This receptor was taken from a human donor who received an intestinal transplant. CDR3 in amino acids: CASSEGSSNYNEQFF. The DNA for the CDR3 is TGTGCCAGCAGTGAAGGTTCCTCGAATTACAATGAGCAGTTCTTC.